A selection of T cell receptor beta chains follows, all from one sample in a study of T-cell reconstitution after alpha-beta-depleted transplantation in children. TCRdb recomputed calls from the PCR reads with MiXCR, one row per CDR3 protein. The sample consists of about 340,000 distinct CDR3 sequences, less than 15% of them appearing once. Sequences were derived from PBMCs, sampled from the stem cell graft. The receptors derive from a human donor who donated a stem cell graft to a child with Fanconi anemia. Each CDR3 is given with its conserved first and last residue. D genes are given only for firm matches. Size values are once, few and many counts, or a class for expanded clones, and some rows have none.

NA	TRBV27	TRBJ1-5	TRBD1	TGTGCCAGCAGTTCGACAGGGGGCGTGAAGCCCCAGCATTTT	CASSSTGGVKPQHF
NA	TRBV28	TRBJ2-1	NA	TGTGCCAGCAGTTTCACGGATTCCCAACCTCCTTACAATGAGCAGTTCTTC	CASSFTDSQPPYNEQFF
few	TRBV7-9	TRBJ2-5	NA	TGTGCCAGCAGCTTAAGGTTGATAGGAGAGACCCAGTACTTC	CASSLRLIGETQYF
few	TRBV13	TRBJ2-2	NA	TGTGCCAGCAGCCCGCGGTCAGCCGGGGAGCTGTTTTTT	CASSPRSAGELFF
many	TRBV12-3/TRBV12-4	TRBJ2-1	NA	TGTGCCAGCAGTTTCTTTGGGGTGGAAGATGAGCAGTTCTTC	CASSFFGVEDEQFF
few	TRBV20-1	TRBJ2-5	NA	TGCAGTGCTAGAGATGTCCGGACCCAAGAGACCCAGTACTTC	CSARDVRTQETQYF
few	TRBV6-5	TRBJ1-3	TRBD1	TGTGCCAGCAGTTACTTTCCGGGACAGCACTCTGGAAACACCATATATTTT	CASSYFPGQHSGNTIYF
NA	TRBV6-1	TRBJ2-1	NA	TGTGCCAGCAAGGGGGGCGCGGATTTAAGCTCCTACAATGAGCAGTTCTTC	CASKGGADLSSYNEQFF
NA	TRBV18	TRBJ2-3	NA	TGTGCCAGCTCACCAGAAGGGCTTCCCACAGATACGCAGTATTTT	CASSPEGLPTDTQYF
few	TRBV4-3	TRBJ2-1	TRBD1	TGCGCCAGCAGCCAATCGAGGGGGCATTACGATGAGCAGTTCTTC	CASSQSRGHYDEQFF
few	TRBV20-1	TRBJ2-5	TRBD2	TGCAGTGCAAGAAGCGGGGGCCAACCAGAGACCCAGTACTTC	CSARSGGQPETQYF
NA	TRBV20-1	TRBJ2-1	NA	TGCAGTGCCCCCACCCCAGGGCTGGATGAGCAGTTCTTC	CSAPTPGLDEQFF
few	TRBV5-1	TRBJ2-2	NA	TGCGCCAGCAGCTGGCCGGCGGACACCGGGGAGCTGTTTTTT	CASSWPADTGELFF
many	TRBV14	TRBJ2-2	NA	TGTGCCAGCAGCCAAGAAGGTGGAAATCGGGGGCTGTTTTTT	CASSQEGGNRGLFF
NA	TRBV5-1	TRBJ1-5	NA	TGCGCCAGCAGCTTGGAAGTGTATAGCAATCAGCCCCAGCATTTT	CASSLEVYSNQPQHF
many	TRBV18	TRBJ1-3	NA	TGTGCCAGCTCACCAAACCGAAGGGGCTCTGGAAACACCATATATTTT	CASSPNRRGSGNTIYF
many	TRBV10-3	TRBJ2-3	NA	TGTGCCATCAGTGGGACACCTACTAGCACAGATACGCAGTATTTT	CAISGTPTSTDTQYF
NA	TRBV20-1	TRBJ1-1	NA	TGCAGTGCTAGAAGGGCGTGGGGCACTGAAGCTTTCTTT	CSARRAWGTEAFF
NA	TRBV3-1	TRBJ1-1	NA	TGTGCCAGCAGCCATTCCCCGGGACAACGGGCAGCTTTCTTT	CASSHSPGQRAAFF
NA	TRBV2	TRBJ1-3	NA	TGTGCCAGCAGTGTACAGGACAGCCGATCTGGAAACACCATATATTTT	CASSVQDSRSGNTIYF
NA	TRBV18	TRBJ2-7	TRBD1	TGTGCCAGCTCGTTCACAGGGGACGAGCAGTACTTC	CASSFTGDEQYF
few	TRBV6-1	TRBJ2-1	TRBD1	TGTGCCAGCTCCGATGGACAGGCGAATGAGCAGTTCTTC	CASSDGQANEQFF
NA	TRBV21-1	TRBJ2-1	NA	TGTGCCAGCCCTAACCTAGGATCCAATGAGCAGTTCTTC	CASPNLGSNEQFF
many	TRBV6-1	TRBJ1-5	NA	TGTGCCAGCAGCGACGGTGTGGACAATCAGCCCCAGCATTTT	CASSDGVDNQPQHF
few	TRBV2	TRBJ2-3	NA	TGTGCCAGCAGTCAACAGGGATCCGCAGAGACGCAGTATTTT	CASSQQGSAETQYF
few	TRBV9	TRBJ2-7	NA	TGTGCCAGCAGCGGAAGGACCGACGAGCAGTACTTC	CASSGRTDEQYF
NA	TRBV3-1	TRBJ2-7	TRBD1	TGTGCCAGCAGCCGGGGGACAGGCTACGAGCAGTACTTC	CASSRGTGYEQYF
NA	TRBV12-3/TRBV12-4	TRBJ1-2	NA	TGTGCCAGCAGTTTATCATCCGGCTACACCTTC	CASSLSSGYTF
few	TRBV7-6	TRBJ2-7	NA	TGTGCCAGCAGCTTAGCGATTGGGGTGGCCGACGAGCAGTACTTC	CASSLAIGVADEQYF
NA	TRBV20-1	TRBJ2-5	TRBD2	TGCAGTGCTAGGGAAGTAGCGGGGGGGCAAGAGACCCAGTACTTC	CSAREVAGGQETQYF
NA	TRBV20-1	TRBJ2-1	NA	TGCAGTGCTAGAGATACACTAGCCCATTACAATGAGCAGTTCTTC	CSARDTLAHYNEQFF
many	TRBV5-1	TRBJ2-5	NA	TGCGCCAGCAGCTTGGAACCGGAGTCAGAGACCCAGTACTTC	CASSLEPESETQYF
NA	TRBV4-2	TRBJ2-1	NA	TGTGCCAGCAGCCAAGAACTAGGACCCAATGAGCAGTTCTTC	CASSQELGPNEQFF
many	TRBV7-9	TRBJ2-4	NA	TGTGCCAGCAGCTTGATAGGGGACATTCAGTACTTC	CASSLIGDIQYF
NA	TRBV3-1	TRBJ1-4	NA	TGTGCCAGCAGCCAAGAGCCAGGACTTGCTGAAAAACTGTTTTTT	CASSQEPGLAEKLFF
few	TRBV10-2	TRBJ2-3	TRBD1	TGCGCCAGCAGTTTGGACAGGGGAGGGGGATTTAGCACAGATACGCAGTATTTT	CASSLDRGGGFSTDTQYF
NA	TRBV27	TRBJ2-4	NA	TGTGCCAGCAGTTCCCTAGGACAAAACATTCAGTACTTC	CASSSLGQNIQYF
many	TRBV7-8	TRBJ1-3	NA	TGTGCCAGCAGCTTTGGCTCCCCGAGCTCTGGAAACACCATATATTTT	CASSFGSPSSGNTIYF
NA	TRBV5-1	TRBJ1-6	NA	TGCGCCAGCAGCTTGGCACAGACAAATTCACCCCTCCACTTT	CASSLAQTNSPLHF
NA	TRBV7-6	TRBJ2-1	NA	TGTGCCAGCAGCTTAGGGCCAGGGGTTACTGAGCAGTTCTTC	CASSLGPGVTEQFF
many	TRBV5-5	TRBJ2-1	TRBD1	TGTGCCAGCAGCCTCCGGGACAGCGCCTACAATGAGCAGTTCTTC	CASSLRDSAYNEQFF
NA	TRBV29-1	TRBJ2-2	NA	TGCAGCGTTGCCTCGAACACCGGGGAGCTGTTTTTT	CSVASNTGELFF
few	TRBV19	TRBJ1-2	NA	TGTGCCATCCAGATACCGTCGAGGGAAAACTATGGCTACACCTTC	CAIQIPSRENYGYTF
few	TRBV6-2/TRBV6-3	TRBJ2-1	NA	TGTGCCAGCAGACGGGATGGGGGGATTCGCGAGCAGTTCTTC	CASRRDGGIREQFF
NA	TRBV5-4	TRBJ1-2	TRBD1	TGTGCCAGCAGCTTGGAGGGACAGGGGTTCTATGGCTACACCTTC	CASSLEGQGFYGYTF
few	TRBV4-1	TRBJ2-3	TRBD1	TGCGCCAGCAGCCAAGTAGACAGGGGGGATACGCAGTATTTT	CASSQVDRGDTQYF
many	TRBV12-3/TRBV12-4	TRBJ2-3	NA	TGTGCCAGCAGTTTGGGGGGCGCGACAGATACGCAGTATTTT	CASSLGGATDTQYF
many	TRBV7-6	TRBJ1-2	NA	TGTGCCAGCAGCCTCGGACCCTTGGGGGACTATGGCTACACCTTC	CASSLGPLGDYGYTF
NA	TRBV5-5	TRBJ2-3	TRBD1	TGTGCCAGCAGCTCCATATACCGGGACAGGGTTCGCACAGATACGCAGTATTTT	CASSSIYRDRVRTDTQYF
few	TRBV3-1	TRBJ2-2	TRBD1	TGTGCCAGCAGCCTGGGAGACAGGGGGCGCGGTACCGGGGAGCTGTTTTTT	CASSLGDRGRGTGELFF
many	TRBV3-1	TRBJ2-1	NA	TGTGCCAGCAGCCAAGACTCAGGAGGGAACAATGAGCAGTTCTTC	CASSQDSGGNNEQFF
NA	TRBV20-1	TRBJ1-2	NA	TGCAGTGCTCCGCGGCCGGTGGACTACACCTTC	CSAPRPVDYTF